This entry lists 3 T cell receptor beta chains sequenced from one sample in a study of metastatic and nonmetastatic thyroid tumors. Via MiXCR, TCRdb re-called the PCR reads. The sample records about 7,000 clones, around two fifths being singletons. Each patient came to thyroid surgery without any prior treatment (of any kind). The material sequenced was tumor tissue. The receptors here all came from a female donor with papillary thyroid cancer or a benign thyroid nodule (not recorded which). Some clones in this sample may be carry-over from other donors' samples.

The V gene is TRBV27, the J gene TRBJ2-1, with D unresolved. This CDR3 contains 15 residues. Trimming removed 3 bases at V and 2 bases at J, with 11 bases between. The germline gives CDR1 MNHEY, CDR2 SMNVEV (reference sequence). CDR3 DNA: TGTGCCAGCAGTTTTTCGGCGGATACCTACAATGAGCAGTTCTTC. Translated, it gives CASSFSADTYNEQFF.

The chain joins TRBV20-1 to TRBJ1-2, with D perhaps TRBD1 (6 bases). Germline V gene data show CDR1 as DFQATT and CDR2 as SNEGSKA (reference sequence). The CDR3 has 16 amino acids. Trimming removed 4 bases at V and 5 bases at J, with 23 bases between. For the CDR3, the DNA is TGCAGTGCTATGGGGGGGCCGGACTCAGGTTCATATGGCTACACCTTC. Its translation is CSAMGGPDSGSYGYTF.

This clone was detected only a few times. This rearrangement joins TRBV28 to TRBJ2-1, with unresolved D. CDR3 length equals 17 residues. Germline CDR1 and CDR2: MDHEN and SYDVKM. The ends were cut back, 1 base at V and 5 bases at J, with 18 bases in the middle. CDR3 nucleotide sequence: TGTGCCAGCAGTTTATTGACCGGGCAGGTGGGAAACAATGAGCAGTTCTTC. Translating it yields CASSLLTGQVGNNEQFF.